The 20 T cell receptor beta chains reported below all come from one sample, sequenced in a study of beta chain features in type 1 diabetes. What was sequenced were expressed TCRB transcripts, since all of the isolated RNA had been reverse transcribed. The data were produced by immunoSEQ multiplex PCR, yet TCRdb's version contains in-frame clones alone and is incomplete. Here the sample spans 600,000 to 750,000 clones, roughly 12% being singletons. For these TCRs, the target antigens are not known. Findings and limits, study-wide: TCRB CDR3s from Type 1 diabetes patients were moderately but significantly shorter in all four CD4+ subsets.

Sequencing used naive CD4+ T cells from blood. The receptors derive from a man younger than 45 with type 1 diabetes.

V is TRBV28 and J is TRBJ2-7; perhaps TRBD1 as D (5 bases). The CDR3 is 14 residues long. Trimming shortened V by 5 bases and J by 0 bases, and 11 bases separated the two germline ends. Germline-derived CDR1 and CDR2 are MDHEN and SYDVKM. The CDR3: CASSPPRDSYEQYF. CDR3 in DNA: TGTGCCAGCAGTCCCCCCAGGGACTCCTACGAGCAGTACTTC. Supplemented by reference TRBV28 and TRBJ2-7, the full variable domain reads DVKVTQSSRYLVKRTGEKVFLECVQDMDHENMFWYRQDPGLGLRLIYFSYDVKMKEKGDIPEGYSVSREKKERFSLILESASTNQTSMYLCASSPPRDSYEQYFGPGTRLTVT.

V and J are TRBV14 and TRBJ2-1; TRBD2 might be the D (5 bases). Germline V CDR1 and CDR2: SGHDN, FVKESK. Between the trimmed V and J ends, which lost 1 base and 3 bases, there was a span of 10 bases. The CDR3 has 15 residues. CDR3 protein: CASSQVGRVYNEQFF. The CDR3 DNA sequence: TGTGCCAGCAGCCAAGTCGGGCGGGTCTACAATGAGCAGTTCTTC. Complete variable domain (other parts from reference TRBV14 and TRBJ2-1): EAGVTQFPSHSVIEKGQTVTLRCDPISGHDNLYWYRRVMGKEIKFLLHFVKESKQDESGMPNNRFLAERTGGTYSTLKVQPAELEDSGVYFCASSQVGRVYNEQFFGPGTRLTVL.

The genes are TRBV27 and TRBJ2-1; perhaps TRBD2 as D (6 bases). The CDR3 sequence is 16 residues long. V was cut by 5 bases and J by 2 bases, with 16 bases left in between. Germline-derived CDR1 and CDR2 are MNHEY and SMNVEV (reference sequence). The DNA of the CDR3 is TGTGCCAGCAGTACCCCCGAGGCGGGGACCTACAATGAGCAGTTCTTC. Protein sequence: CASSTPEAGTYNEQFF.

This clone was seen only a few times. This chain uses TRBV10-1 with TRBJ2-1, with 14 bases matching TRBD2. Trimming at V came to 6 bases and at J to 5 bases, leaving 3 bases not matched to a gene. The germline V gene has CDR1 WNHNN and CDR2 SYGVQD (reference sequence). The length of the CDR3 is 15 residues. The CDR3 spells CASSGTSGGNNEQFF. CDR3 bases: TGCGCCAGCAGCGGGACTAGCGGGGGAAACAATGAGCAGTTCTTC.

This clone showed up just a few times. CDR3 nucleotides: TGTGCCAGCAGCTCCAAGGACATCCGCCAAGGAGCTGAAGCTTTCTTT. Translation gives CASSSKDIRQGAEAFF. This chain links TRBV7-2 with TRBJ1-1; TRBD1 is a possible D gene (5 bases). The CDR3 is 16 amino acids. V was pared by 4 bases and J by 6 bases, with 21 bases between. CDR1 and CDR2 (germline): SGHTA, FQGNSA.

The sample holds a few counts of this clone. The chain links TRBV4-3 to TRBJ1-1; 7 nucleotides line up with TRBD1. Germline assignment: CDR1 LGHNA and CDR2 YSLEER. The V gene end was trimmed by 6 bases and the J gene end by 4 bases; junction bases not matched to a gene: 14. This CDR3 comprises 16 residues. CDR3 nucleotide sequence: TGCGCCAGCAGATCAGTTAGTGAGGGGGCCGGCACTGAAGCTTTCTTT. Translated: CASRSVSEGAGTEAFF.

V is TRBV27 and J is TRBJ2-7; 8 nucleotides line up with TRBD1. The germline gives CDR1 MNHEY, CDR2 SMNVEV (reference sequence). The CDR3 is 16 amino acids. After removal of 3 bases from V and 2 bases from J, the junction contained 9 bases not matched to a gene. The CDR3 reads CASSFIWDRSPYEQYF. In DNA, the CDR3 is TGTGCCAGCAGTTTCATCTGGGACAGGTCTCCCTACGAGCAGTACTTC.

In this sample, this clone turned up a few times. This chain uses TRBV4-2 with TRBJ2-7; D is unresolved. There are 13 residues in the CDR3. The V gene lost 0 bases and the J gene lost 3 bases, with 6 bases spanning the gap. Germline CDR1 LGHNA, CDR2 YNFKEQ. CDR3 coding DNA: TGTGCCAGCAGCCAAGAGTCCTACTACGAGCAGTACTTC. Its translation is CASSQESYYEQYF.

This sequence joins TRBV28 and TRBJ2-2; maybe TRBD1 (6 bases). CDR1 is MDHEN and CDR2 is SYDVKM in the germline V gene. The V gene lost 5 bases and the J gene lost 16 bases, with 20 bases spanning the gap. This CDR3 is built from 13 residues. This CDR3 reads CASSIQQGKGQFF. CDR3 nucleotides: TGTGCCAGCAGTATTCAACAGGGAAAAGGCCAGTTTTTT.

The genes are TRBV29-1 and TRBJ1-4; no clear D. The CDR3 sequence is 13 residues long. Germline CDR1 and CDR2: SQVTM and ANQGSEA. Trimming removed 5 bases at V and 8 bases at J, with 15 bases between. The CDR3, as DNA: TGCAGCGTTCGGTCGTTAGGAAGAGAAAAACTGTTTTTT. The encoded protein is CSVRSLGREKLFF. Full variable domain (remainder filled in from reference TRBV29-1 and TRBJ1-4): SAVISQKPSRDICQRGTSLTIQCQVDSQVTMMFWYRQQPGQSLTLIATANQGSEATYESGFVIDKFPISRPNLTFSTLTVSNMSPEDSSIYLCSVRSLGREKLFFGSGTQLSVL.

This clone was counted between two and nine times. The gene calls are TRBV7-2 and TRBJ2-1; no definite D call. V lost 5 bases and J 6 bases, leaving 5 bases between the germline ends. CDR1 and CDR2 from the germline V gene are SGHTA and FQGNSA. This CDR3 contains 11 residues. The CDR3 nucleotides are TGTGCCAGCAGCCCCTTCAATGAGCAGTTCTTC. As protein: CASSPFNEQFF.

This clone came up a few times. J is TRBJ2-1 and V is TRBV18, with a tentative D call TRBD2 (6 bases). Germline-derived CDR1 and CDR2 are KGHSH and LQKENI. The V end was cut by 3 bases, the J end by 13 bases, with 22 bases between. This CDR3 contains 15 residues. CDR3 protein: CASSPRLGDQPSQFF. The CDR3 DNA reads as TGTGCCAGCTCACCTAGACTAGGAGATCAACCTAGCCAGTTCTTC.

This clone occurred a few times. The chain joins TRBV5-1 to TRBJ2-3, with 8 bases lining up with TRBD2. Germline V CDR1 and CDR2: SGHRS, YFSETQ. V shed 5 bases, J shed 4 bases, and the junction held 9 bases outside the gene matches. This CDR3 comprises 15 residues. This CDR3 reads CASSAGTSRSDTQYF. Written as DNA, the CDR3 is TGCGCCAGCAGTGCCGGGACTAGTCGTTCAGATACGCAGTATTTT.

The chain joins TRBV18 to TRBJ2-5; no firm D call. The V end was cut by 0 bases, the J end by 5 bases, with 13 bases between. The CDR3 runs to 15 residues. Germline V CDR1 and CDR2: KGHSH, LQKENI. This chain's CDR3 is CASSPPGSVLETQYF. The CDR3 DNA reads TGTGCCAGCTCACCACCGGGGTCGGTTCTGGAGACCCAGTACTTC.

In this sample, this clone turned up a few times. This chain links TRBV11-2 with TRBJ2-3; 10 bases are shared with TRBD2. There are 16 residues in the CDR3. The V and J ends lost 0 bases and 1 base, in that order; junction bases with no gene match: 1. The V gene's germline CDR1 is SGHAT and CDR2 FQNNGV. The CDR3 nucleotides are TGTGCCAGCAGCTTAGATCTAGCGGGGGGCACAGATACGCAGTATTTT. Encoded protein: CASSLDLAGGTDTQYF.

The chain combines TRBV30 with TRBJ1-4, with TRBD1 matching over 7 bases. J was trimmed by 8 bases and V by 1 base; bases with no gene match: 10. Germline V CDR1 and CDR2: GTSNPN, SVGIG (reference sequence). The CDR3 length is 15 residues. In DNA, the CDR3 is TGTGCCTGGAGTGAGTGGACAGGAGCGAGCGAAAAACTGTTTTTT. Translating gives CAWSEWTGASEKLFF.

This clone turned up a few times. This chain joins TRBV18 and TRBJ2-7; D is undetermined. This CDR3 region has 14 residues. Germline V gene sequence: CDR1 KGHSH, CDR2 LQKENI. With 6 bases removed from V and 3 bases from J, the gap between germline ends came to 15 bases. The CDR3 is CASSGSAHDYEQYF. The CDR3 DNA is TGTGCCAGCTCTGGCAGTGCGCATGACTACGAGCAGTACTTC.

The V and J genes are TRBV5-1 and TRBJ2-2; D unclear. The germline V gene encodes CDR1 SGHRS and CDR2 YFSETQ. This CDR3 region has 14 residues. Deletions cut 7 bases from V and 3 bases from J, with 13 bases between. This CDR3 is CASVGQVDTGELFF. In nucleotides, the CDR3 is TGCGCCAGCGTCGGCCAGGTAGACACCGGGGAGCTGTTTTTT.

This clone was observed a handful of times. Given a much more abundant clone one base away, this may be a read error. The sample holds other DNA sequences that translate to the same CDR3. The V gene is TRBV7-6, the J gene TRBJ2-5; D remains unclear. This CDR3 has 11 residues. V was shortened by 6 bases and J by 2 bases, with 4 bases between the two germline ends. Germline CDR1 is SGHVS and CDR2 is FNYEAQ. Here the CDR3 DNA reads TGTGCCAGCAGTTTACAAGAGACCCAGTACTTC. This sequence encodes CASSLQETQYF. Looking up the rest from reference TRBV7-6 and TRBJ2-5 gives the full variable domain: GAGVSQSPRYKVTKRGQDVALRCDPISGHVSLYWYRQALGQGPEFLTYFNYEAQQDKSGLPNDRFSAERPEGSISTLTIQRTEQRDSAMYRCASSLQETQYFGPGTRLLVL.

Details on this clone: The junction differs from germline at one of its ends, possibly a read error. This rearrangement joins TRBV6-6 to TRBJ2-7; 8 positions agree with TRBD2. CDR3 length: 11 amino acids. The germline V gene has CDR1 MNHNY and CDR2 SVGAGI (reference sequence). This CDR3 is CASSSPGGPDF. The CDR3 region has the DNA TGTGCCAGCAGTTCGCCGGGGGGGCCCGACTTC.